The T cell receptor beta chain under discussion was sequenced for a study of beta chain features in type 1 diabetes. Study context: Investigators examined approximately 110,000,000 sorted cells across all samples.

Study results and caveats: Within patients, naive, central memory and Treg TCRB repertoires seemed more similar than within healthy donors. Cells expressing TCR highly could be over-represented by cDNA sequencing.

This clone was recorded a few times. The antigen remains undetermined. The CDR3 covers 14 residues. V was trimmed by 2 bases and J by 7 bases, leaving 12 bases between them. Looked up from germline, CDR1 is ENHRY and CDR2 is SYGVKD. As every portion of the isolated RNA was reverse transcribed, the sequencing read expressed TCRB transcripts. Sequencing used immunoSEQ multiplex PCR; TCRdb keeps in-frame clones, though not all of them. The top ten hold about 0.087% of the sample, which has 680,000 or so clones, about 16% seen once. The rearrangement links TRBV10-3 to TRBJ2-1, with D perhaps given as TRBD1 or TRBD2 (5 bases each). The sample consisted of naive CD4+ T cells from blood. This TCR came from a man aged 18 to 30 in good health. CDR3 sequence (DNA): TGTGCCATCAGTGAGCAGGGTGGGGGAAATGAGCAGTTCTTC. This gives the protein CAISEQGGGNEQFF.